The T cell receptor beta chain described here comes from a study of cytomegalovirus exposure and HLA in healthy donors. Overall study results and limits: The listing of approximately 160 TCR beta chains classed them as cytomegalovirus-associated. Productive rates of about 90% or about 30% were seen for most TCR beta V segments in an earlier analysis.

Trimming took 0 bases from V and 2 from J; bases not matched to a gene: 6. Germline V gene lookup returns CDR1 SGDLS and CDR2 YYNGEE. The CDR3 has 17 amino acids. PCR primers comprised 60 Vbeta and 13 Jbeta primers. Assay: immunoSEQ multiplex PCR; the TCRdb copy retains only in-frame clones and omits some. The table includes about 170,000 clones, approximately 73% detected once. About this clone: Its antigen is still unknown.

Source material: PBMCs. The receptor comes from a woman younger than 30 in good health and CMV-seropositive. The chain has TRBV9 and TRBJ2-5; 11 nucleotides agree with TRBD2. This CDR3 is CASSVGLAGGPQETQYF. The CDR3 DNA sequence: TGTGCCAGCAGCGTAGGCCTAGCGGGGGGACCTCAAGAGACCCAGTACTTC. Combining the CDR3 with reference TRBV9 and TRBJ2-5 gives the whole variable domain DSGVTQTPKHLITATGQRVTLRCSPRSGDLSVYWYQQSLDQGLQFLIQYYNGEERAKGNILERFSAQQFPDLHSELNLSSLELGDSALYFCASSVGLAGGPQETQYFGPGTRLLVL.